These T cell receptor beta chains were read from a single sample in a study of CD8 T cells in Susac syndrome. TCRdb reprocessed the immunoSEQ multiplex PCR reads via MiXCR and lists one record per CDR3 protein. Found here are 120,000 to 150,000 distinct CDR3 sequences, 95% of them singletons; the top ten hold approximately 0.11%. Sequenced sample: CD4+ T cells from PBMCs. The receptors here all came from a human donor with multiple sclerosis. CDR3s leave out the opening cysteine and the closing phenylalanine or tryptophan. Each record gives: CDR3 length, V gene, CDR3 protein.

CDR3 length: 14
V gene: TRBV5-1
CDR3 protein: ASSFTSGVNTGELF

CDR3 length: 13
V gene: TRBV20-1
CDR3 protein: SARDGATGPYEQY

CDR3 length: 9
V gene: TRBV20-1
CDR3 protein: SASGLNEQF

CDR3 length: 15
V gene: TRBV24-1
CDR3 protein: ATSDAPTGAGANVLT

CDR3 length: 13
V gene: TRBV3-1
CDR3 protein: ASRRTGAGGSPLH

CDR3 length: 11
V gene: TRBV29-1
CDR3 protein: SAEGEGYNEQF

CDR3 length: 13
V gene: TRBV7-9
CDR3 protein: ASSLAAGLTDTQY

CDR3 length: 12
V gene: TRBV20-1
CDR3 protein: SARREGTHYGYT

CDR3 length: 11
V gene: TRBV7-9
CDR3 protein: ASSYRLNTEAF

CDR3 length: 12
V gene: TRBV12-3/TRBV12-4
CDR3 protein: ASTPPRGFDGYT